A selection of T cell receptor beta chains follows, all from one sample in a study of blood T cells in healthy people across ages. TCRdb itself ran the 5' RACE reads through MiXCR, one entry per CDR3 protein. The table shows roughly 1,800,000 distinct CDR3 sequences, with about 49% occurring only once. Sequencing used blood. These receptors were obtained from a woman aged 40 to 50 in good health. Each CDR3 is given with its conserved first and last residue. Fields, in order: clone size, J gene, V gene, D gene, CDR3 DNA, CDR3 protein. D genes are given only for firm matches. Clone size appears in some rows only: once, few, many, or a class for an expanded clone.

-,TRBJ1-1,TRBV6-2/TRBV6-3,-,TGTGCCAGCAGTTACTCGATTGGGGCGGTGAACACTGAAGCTTTCTTT,CASSYSIGAVNTEAFF
few,TRBJ2-7,TRBV15,-,TGTGCCACCAGCAAGAGTCCGGGGCAGGGGACTTACGAGCAGTACTTC,CATSKSPGQGTYEQYF
-,TRBJ2-5,TRBV7-2,TRBD1,TGTGCCCGCAGCTTAACCGGGACAGGGGCCGAGACCCAGTACTTC,CARSLTGTGAETQYF
few,TRBJ2-7,TRBV10-3,-,TGTGCCATCAGTAAGGACGGCGCAGGTGAGCAGTACTTC,CAISKDGAGEQYF
-,TRBJ2-3,TRBV6-2/TRBV6-3,TRBD2,TGTGCCAGCAGACCGACTCTTACTAGCGGGGGGATCACAGATGCGCAGTATTTT,CASRPTLTSGGITDAQYF
-,TRBJ2-5,TRBV4-3,-,TGCGCCAGCAGCCAAGATATCAGGCCGGGGGAGACCCAGTACTTC,CASSQDIRPGETQYF
-,TRBJ2-1,TRBV7-2,-,TGTGCCGACAGCTGGGTAGATGAGCAGTTCTTC,CADSWVDEQFF
few,TRBJ2-3,TRBV6-5,TRBD2,TGTGCCAGCAGAAAAAGACGGGGGGCAGATACGCAGTATTTT,CASRKRRGADTQYF
-,TRBJ1-5,TRBV20-1,-,TGCAGTGCTGCCCCCGGACGGAAGAATTATCAGCCCCAGCATTTT,CSAAPGRKNYQPQHF
-,TRBJ2-5,TRBV7-2,TRBD2,TGTGCCAGCAGCTTAGGGGCGTCTAGCGGGGGGGGAGAGACCCAGTACTTC,CASSLGASSGGGETQYF
-,TRBJ2-5,TRBV6-2/TRBV6-3,-,TGTGCCAGCAGTTATCACCCTGAGGGGACCCAGTACTTC,CASSYHPEGTQYF
few,TRBJ1-2,TRBV7-9,-,TGTGCCAGCAGCTTATCTAGCGGAGGGGGCTATGGCTACACCTTC,CASSLSSGGGYGYTF
-,TRBJ2-7,TRBV6-6,TRBD2,TGTGCCAGCAGCTCCGGGACTAGAAACGAGCAGTACTTC,CASSSGTRNEQYF
few,TRBJ2-3,TRBV20-1,-,TGCAGTGCTAGTCATTCGGCGGGCAGCACAGATACGCAGTATTTT,CSASHSAGSTDTQYF
-,TRBJ1-2,TRBV21-1,-,TGTGCCAGCAGCACAATGAGGGGACGCCCACTATCCCTGGGGGCCTATGGCTACACCTTC,CASSTMRGRPLSLGAYGYTF
-,TRBJ1-4,TRBV4-3,-,TGCGCCAGCAGCCCTGGAGTACGGGAAAAACTGTTTTTT,CASSPGVREKLFF
-,TRBJ1-2,TRBV4-2,-,TGTGCCAGCAGCCAAGAGACCCAGGGGACCTATGGCTACACCTTC,CASSQETQGTYGYTF
-,TRBJ2-7,TRBV7-7,-,TGTGCTAGCAGCCCCGGGCCATCTCACTACGAGCAGTACTTC,CASSPGPSHYEQYF
-,TRBJ1-2,TRBV20-1,-,TGCAGTGCTAGAGATACGACATCTAACGATGGCTACACCTTC,CSARDTTSNDGYTF
few,TRBJ2-5,TRBV28,TRBD1,TGTGCCAGCAGTTTCCAGGACAGGGGGCAAGAGACCCAGTACTTC,CASSFQDRGQETQYF
once,TRBJ2-3,TRBV28,-,TGTGCCAGCAACTCACGGGGGACCCTCACAGATACGCAGTATTTT,CASNSRGTLTDTQYF
-,TRBJ2-7,TRBV5-1,-,TGCGCCAGCAGCTTGGGTGCAGGGTGGATTCTCTACGAGCAGTACTTC,CASSLGAGWILYEQYF
many,TRBJ1-2,TRBV27,TRBD1,TGTGCCAGCAGTTGGACAGGGGGGAACTATGGCTACACCTTC,CASSWTGGNYGYTF
once,TRBJ2-2,TRBV9,-,TGTGCCAGCAGCCAACAAAAAAGTGGGGGTAGCACCGGGGAGCTGTTTTTT,CASSQQKSGGSTGELFF